This paragraph covers one T cell receptor beta chain sequence. In the same sample, other DNA sequences code for this CDR3. This sample is part of a study of T cell responses to AZD1222 COVID-19 vaccine. The CDR3 loop spans 12 amino acids. The V gene lost 1 base and the J gene lost 5 bases, with 5 bases spanning the gap. CDR1 is LNHDA and CDR2 is SQIVND in the germline V gene (reference sequence). Sequenced by immunoSEQ multiplex PCR; TCRdb stores in-frame clones only, minus some. The top ten clones hold over 4.5% of a sample with 150,000 to 200,000 clones, approximately 94% of them seen once. The TCR sequence derives from an adult who received the AZD1222 COVID-19 vaccine. The chain combines TRBV19 with TRBJ2-5; D possibly uses TRBD1 or TRBD2 (5 bases each). Sample: peripheral blood, taken 28 days after the second AZD1222 dose. The chain's CDR3 is CASSIGGETQYF. The CDR3 DNA is TGTGCCAGTAGTATAGGGGGGGAGACCCAGTACTTC.